These 9 T cell receptor beta chains originate from one sample sequenced in a study of CD8+ T cells in alopecia areata. cDNA reverse transcribed from extracted RNA served as the sequencing template. TCRdb keeps only in-frame clones here, not all; method: immunoSEQ multiplex PCR. Of fewer than 200,000 clones in the sample, about three fifths were seen once. Documented treatment: oral pan-JAK inhibitor, 5-10 mg twice daily. Material: CD8+ T cells sorted from blood, obtained at week 24, from a patient treated with tofacitinib. The receptors stem from a human donor with alopecia areata.

This clone was counted once. The chain recombines TRBV6-5 with TRBJ1-2; no definite D call. The V end was cut by 2 bases, the J end by 3 bases, with 10 bases between. CDR1 and CDR2 (germline): MNHEY, SVGAGI. The CDR3 has 14 residues. Here the CDR3 reads CASSYGQLDYGYTF. For the CDR3, the DNA is TGTGCCAGCAGTTACGGGCAGCTAGACTATGGCTACACCTTC.

This clone was observed a few times. The same CDR3 also results from other DNA sequences found in this sample. V and J are TRBV6-5 and TRBJ1-3; D perhaps matches TRBD1 (5 bases). There are 14 residues in the CDR3. V lost 2 bases to trimming and J lost 2 bases, with 7 bases between them. The germline V gene encodes CDR1 MNHEY and CDR2 SVGAGI. Here the CDR3 DNA reads TGTGCCAGCAGTTACGGCAGGGCTGGAAACACCATATATTTT. Amino acid sequence: CASSYGRAGNTIYF.

The chain joins TRBV6-5 to TRBJ2-1; TRBD1 matches at 7 bases. After removal of 6 bases from V and 5 bases from J, the junction contained 7 bases not matched to a gene. The germline CDR1 and CDR2 sequences are MNHEY and SVGAGI. CDR3 length: 14 residues. The CDR3 loop is CASSTTGAHNEQFF. The CDR3 nucleotides read TGTGCCAGCAGCACCACAGGGGCCCACAATGAGCAGTTCTTC.

This clone was found a few times. V and J are TRBV13 and TRBJ2-5, with D possibly matching TRBD2 (7 bases). The V and J ends lost 5 bases and 5 bases respectively, with 21 bases between them. This CDR3 has 16 amino acids. CDR1 PRHDT and CDR2 FYEKMQ come from the germline V gene (reference sequence). CDR3: CASSGRFAGAEETQYF. CDR3 nucleotide sequence: TGTGCCAGCAGCGGGCGTTTCGCGGGGGCCGAGGAGACCCAGTACTTC.

This chain uses TRBV7-9 with TRBJ2-1, with 7 nucleotides matching TRBD1. Per the germline V gene, CDR1 is SEHNR and CDR2 is FQNEAQ (reference sequence). The J segment lost 5 bases and the V segment lost 5 bases, leaving 12 bases of the junction unmatched. The CDR3 is 16 amino acids. The CDR3 region is CASSLLDRSPDNEQFF. Written as DNA, the CDR3 is TGTGCCAGCAGCCTACTGGACAGGTCCCCGGACAATGAGCAGTTCTTC. The variable domain in full, with the rest retrieved from reference TRBV7-9 and TRBJ2-1, is DTGVSQNPRHKITKRGQNVTFRCDPISEHNRLYWYRQTLGQGPEFLTYFQNEAQLEKSRLLSDRFSAERPKGSFSTLEIQRTEQGDSAMYLCASSLLDRSPDNEQFFGPGTRLTVL.

This chain connects TRBV2 to TRBJ2-7; D tentatively reads TRBD1 or TRBD2 (5 bases each). V shed 5 bases and J shed 7 bases, with 21 bases lying between them. Germline V gene lookup returns CDR1 SNHLY and CDR2 FYNNEI. The CDR3 has 15 amino acids. The CDR3 protein is CASSQQAPGLGEQYF. The CDR3 DNA follows: TGTGCCAGCAGTCAACAGGCTCCGGGGCTAGGTGAGCAGTACTTC.

Only a few counts were recorded for this clone. V gene TRBV9 combines with J gene TRBJ1-2, with D possibly matching TRBD1 (5 bases). Germline CDR1 reads SGDLS; CDR2 reads YYNGEE. Trimming removed 1 base from V and 7 bases from J, with 17 bases in between. The CDR3 runs to 15 residues. In nucleotides, the CDR3 is TGTGCCAGCAGCGTATGGCGGCAGGGAGGAGGTGGCTACACCTTC. Translation gives CASSVWRQGGGGYTF.

This clone was detected a few times. The V gene is TRBV27, the J gene TRBJ1-1; maybe TRBD1 (5 bases). V gave up 2 bases and J gave up 5 bases, with 9 bases separating them. This CDR3 spans 13 amino acids. CDR1 and CDR2 (germline): MNHEY, SMNVEV (reference sequence). CDR3 residues: CASSLGGGTEAFF. The CDR3 nucleotides are TGTGCCAGCAGTTTAGGTGGGGGGACTGAAGCTTTCTTT.

Turning to this clone: Other DNA variants within this sample encode the same CDR3. The rearrangement uses TRBV29-1 and TRBJ2-5; perhaps D is TRBD1 or TRBD2 (6 bases each). This CDR3 has 12 amino acids. With 4 bases removed from V and 5 bases from J, the gap between germline ends came to 11 bases. Germline V lookup: CDR1 SQVTM, CDR2 ANQGSEA. The CDR3: CSVGGAGETQYF. CDR3 nucleotide sequence: TGCAGCGTTGGGGGGGCGGGTGAGACCCAGTACTTC.